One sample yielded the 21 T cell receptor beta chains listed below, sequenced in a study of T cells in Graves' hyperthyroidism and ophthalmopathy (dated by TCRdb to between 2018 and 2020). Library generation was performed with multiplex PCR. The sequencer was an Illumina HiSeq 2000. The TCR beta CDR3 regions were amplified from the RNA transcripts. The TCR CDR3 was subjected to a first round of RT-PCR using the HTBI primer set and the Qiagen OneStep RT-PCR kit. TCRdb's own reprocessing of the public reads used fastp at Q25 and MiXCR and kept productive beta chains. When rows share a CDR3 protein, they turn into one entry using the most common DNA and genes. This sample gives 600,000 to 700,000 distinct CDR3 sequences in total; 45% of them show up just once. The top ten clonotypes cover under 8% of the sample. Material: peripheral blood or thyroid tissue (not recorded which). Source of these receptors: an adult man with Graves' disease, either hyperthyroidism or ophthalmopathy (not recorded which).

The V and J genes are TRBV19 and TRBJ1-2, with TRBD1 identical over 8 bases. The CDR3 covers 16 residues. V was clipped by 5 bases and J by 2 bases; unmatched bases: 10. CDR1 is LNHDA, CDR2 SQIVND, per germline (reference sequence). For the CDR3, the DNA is TGTGCCAGTAGTGCCCCGTCTAGGACAGGGAACTATGGCTACACCTTC. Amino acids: CASSAPSRTGNYGYTF.

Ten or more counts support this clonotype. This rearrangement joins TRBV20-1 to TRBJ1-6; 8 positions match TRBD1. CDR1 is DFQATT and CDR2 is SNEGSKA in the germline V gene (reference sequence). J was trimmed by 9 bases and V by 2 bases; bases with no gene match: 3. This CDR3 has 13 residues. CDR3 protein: CSARPGGTSPLHF. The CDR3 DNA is TGCAGTGCTAGACCAGGGGGCACTTCACCCCTCCACTTT.

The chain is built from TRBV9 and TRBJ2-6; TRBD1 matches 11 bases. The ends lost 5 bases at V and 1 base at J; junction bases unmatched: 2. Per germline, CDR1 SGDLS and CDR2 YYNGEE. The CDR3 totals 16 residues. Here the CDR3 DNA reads TGTGCCAGCAGAAGGGACAGGGGGTCTGGGGCCAACGTCCTGACTTTC. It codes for CASRRDRGSGANVLTF.

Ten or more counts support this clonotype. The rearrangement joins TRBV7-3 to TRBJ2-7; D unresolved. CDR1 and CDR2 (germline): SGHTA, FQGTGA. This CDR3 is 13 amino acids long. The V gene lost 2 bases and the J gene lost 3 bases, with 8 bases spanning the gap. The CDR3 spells CASSLGKDYEQYF. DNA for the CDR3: TGTGCCAGCAGCTTAGGAAAGGACTACGAGCAGTACTTC.

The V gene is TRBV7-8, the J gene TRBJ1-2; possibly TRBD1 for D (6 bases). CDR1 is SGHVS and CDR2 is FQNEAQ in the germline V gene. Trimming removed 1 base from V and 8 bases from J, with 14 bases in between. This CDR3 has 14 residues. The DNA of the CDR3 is TGTGCCAGCAGCTTAGGGCGAGTGGGGGGCGGCTACACCTTC. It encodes CASSLGRVGGGYTF.

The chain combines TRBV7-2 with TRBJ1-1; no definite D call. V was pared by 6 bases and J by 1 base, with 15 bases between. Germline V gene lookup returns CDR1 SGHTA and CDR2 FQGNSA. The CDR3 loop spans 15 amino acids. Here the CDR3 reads CASRTLPSSNTEAFF. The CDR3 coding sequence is TGTGCCAGCAGGACTCTCCCTAGCTCGAACACTGAAGCTTTCTTT.

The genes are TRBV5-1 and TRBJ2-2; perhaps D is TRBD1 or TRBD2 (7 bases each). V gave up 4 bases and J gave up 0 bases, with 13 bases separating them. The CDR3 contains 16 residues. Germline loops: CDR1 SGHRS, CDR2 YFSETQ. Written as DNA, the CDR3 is TGCGCCAGCAGCCCGGGGGGACAGACGAACACCGGGGAGCTGTTTTTT. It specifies CASSPGGQTNTGELFF.

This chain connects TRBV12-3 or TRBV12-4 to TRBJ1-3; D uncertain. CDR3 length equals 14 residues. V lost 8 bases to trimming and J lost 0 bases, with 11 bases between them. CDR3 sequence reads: CASVATSSGNTIYF. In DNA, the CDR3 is TGTGCCAGCGTAGCCACAAGCTCTGGAAACACCATATATTTT.

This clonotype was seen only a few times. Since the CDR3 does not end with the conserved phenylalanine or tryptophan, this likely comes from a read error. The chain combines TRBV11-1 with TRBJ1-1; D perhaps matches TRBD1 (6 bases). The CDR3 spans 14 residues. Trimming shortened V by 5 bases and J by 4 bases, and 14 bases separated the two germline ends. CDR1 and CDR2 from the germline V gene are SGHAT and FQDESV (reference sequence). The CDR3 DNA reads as TGTGCCAGCAGCACGACAGGCTTAGTCACTGAAGCTTTCCTT. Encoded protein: CASSTTGLVTEAFL.

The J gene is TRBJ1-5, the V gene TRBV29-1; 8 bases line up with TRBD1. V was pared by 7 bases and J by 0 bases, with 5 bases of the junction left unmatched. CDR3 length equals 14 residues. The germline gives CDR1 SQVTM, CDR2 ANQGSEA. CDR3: CSAWTGNSNQPQHF. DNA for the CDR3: TGCAGCGCATGGACAGGGAATAGCAATCAGCCCCAGCATTTT.

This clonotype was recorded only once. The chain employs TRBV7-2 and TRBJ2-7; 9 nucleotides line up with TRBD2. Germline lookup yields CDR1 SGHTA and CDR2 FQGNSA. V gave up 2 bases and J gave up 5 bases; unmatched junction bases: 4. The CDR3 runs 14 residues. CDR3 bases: TGTGCCAGCAGCTTATGGGCTAGCGGGAACGAGCAGTACTTC. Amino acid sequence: CASSLWASGNEQYF.

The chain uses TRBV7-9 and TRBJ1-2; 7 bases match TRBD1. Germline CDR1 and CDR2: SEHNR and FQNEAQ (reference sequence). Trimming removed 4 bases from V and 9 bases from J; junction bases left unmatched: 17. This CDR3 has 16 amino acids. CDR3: CASSSGQNYPIRRYTF. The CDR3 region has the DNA TGTGCCAGCAGCTCGGGACAGAATTACCCTATACGTCGCTACACCTTC.

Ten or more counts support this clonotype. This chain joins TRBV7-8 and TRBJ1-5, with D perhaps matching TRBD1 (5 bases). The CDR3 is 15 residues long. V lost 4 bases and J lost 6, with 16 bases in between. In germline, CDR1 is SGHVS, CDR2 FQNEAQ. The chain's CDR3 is CASSSTASGFQPQHF. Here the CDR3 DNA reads TGTGCCAGCAGCTCTACCGCCTCAGGGTTTCAGCCCCAGCATTTT. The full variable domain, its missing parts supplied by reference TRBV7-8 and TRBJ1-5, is GAGVSQSPRYKVAKRGQDVALRCDPISGHVSLFWYQQALGQGPEFLTYFQNEAQLDKSGLPSDRFFAERPEGSVSTLKIQRTQQEDSAVYLCASSSTASGFQPQHFGDGTRLSIL.

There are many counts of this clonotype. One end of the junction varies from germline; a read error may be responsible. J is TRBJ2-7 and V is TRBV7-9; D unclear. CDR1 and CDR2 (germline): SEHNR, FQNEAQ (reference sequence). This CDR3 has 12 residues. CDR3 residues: CASSQDSFEQYF. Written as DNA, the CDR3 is TGTGCCAGCAGCCAAGATTCCTTCGAGCAGTACTTC.

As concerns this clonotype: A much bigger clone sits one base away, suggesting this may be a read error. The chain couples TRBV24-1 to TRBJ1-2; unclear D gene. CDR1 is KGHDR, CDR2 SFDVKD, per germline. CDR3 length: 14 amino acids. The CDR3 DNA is TGTGTCACCAGTGACCTGGACCGGGGCTATGGCTACACCTTC. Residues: CVTSDLDRGYGYTF.

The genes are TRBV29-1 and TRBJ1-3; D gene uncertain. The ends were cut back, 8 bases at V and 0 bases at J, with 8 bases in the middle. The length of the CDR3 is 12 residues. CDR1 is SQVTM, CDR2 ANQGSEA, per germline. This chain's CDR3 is CSSDSSGNTIYF. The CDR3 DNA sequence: TGCAGCTCCGATTCCTCTGGAAACACCATATATTTT.

The CDR3 here is CASREKGGGNEKLFF. The CDR3 DNA is TGTGCCAGCAGAGAAAAAGGGGGGGGTAATGAAAAACTGTTTTTT. The V and J genes are TRBV2 and TRBJ1-4, with D possibly being TRBD1 (6 bases). Germline V gene data show CDR1 as SNHLY and CDR2 as FYNNEI. The CDR3 length is 15 residues. V lost 6 bases, J lost 4 bases, and 15 bases lay in between.

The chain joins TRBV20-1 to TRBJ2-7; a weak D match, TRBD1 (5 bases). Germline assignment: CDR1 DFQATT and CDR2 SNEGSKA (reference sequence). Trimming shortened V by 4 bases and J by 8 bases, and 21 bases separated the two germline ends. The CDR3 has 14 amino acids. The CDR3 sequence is CSAILPDMPDKQYF. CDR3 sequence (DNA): TGCAGTGCTATCCTCCCGGACATGCCAGATAAGCAGTACTTC.

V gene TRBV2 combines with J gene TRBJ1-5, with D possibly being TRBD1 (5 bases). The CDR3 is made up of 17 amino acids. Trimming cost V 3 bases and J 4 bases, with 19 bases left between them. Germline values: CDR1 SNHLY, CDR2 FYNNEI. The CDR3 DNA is TGTGCCAGCAGTGAGGCGAAAGGTGCAGGGCGTAATCAGCCCCAGCATTTT. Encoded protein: CASSEAKGAGRNQPQHF.

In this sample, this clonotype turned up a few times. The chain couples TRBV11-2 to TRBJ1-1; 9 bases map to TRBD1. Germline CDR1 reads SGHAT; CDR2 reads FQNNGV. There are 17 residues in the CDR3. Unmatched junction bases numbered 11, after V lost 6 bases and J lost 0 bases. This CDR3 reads CASSSTGTGILNTEAFF. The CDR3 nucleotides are TGTGCCAGCAGTTCGACCGGGACAGGGATATTGAACACTGAAGCTTTCTTT.

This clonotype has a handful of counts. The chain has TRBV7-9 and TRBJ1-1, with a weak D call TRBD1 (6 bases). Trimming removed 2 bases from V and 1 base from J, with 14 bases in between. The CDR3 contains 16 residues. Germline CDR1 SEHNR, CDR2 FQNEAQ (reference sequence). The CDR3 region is CASSLSVWGANTEAFF. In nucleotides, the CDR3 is TGTGCCAGCAGCTTAAGTGTTTGGGGGGCGAACACTGAAGCTTTCTTT.